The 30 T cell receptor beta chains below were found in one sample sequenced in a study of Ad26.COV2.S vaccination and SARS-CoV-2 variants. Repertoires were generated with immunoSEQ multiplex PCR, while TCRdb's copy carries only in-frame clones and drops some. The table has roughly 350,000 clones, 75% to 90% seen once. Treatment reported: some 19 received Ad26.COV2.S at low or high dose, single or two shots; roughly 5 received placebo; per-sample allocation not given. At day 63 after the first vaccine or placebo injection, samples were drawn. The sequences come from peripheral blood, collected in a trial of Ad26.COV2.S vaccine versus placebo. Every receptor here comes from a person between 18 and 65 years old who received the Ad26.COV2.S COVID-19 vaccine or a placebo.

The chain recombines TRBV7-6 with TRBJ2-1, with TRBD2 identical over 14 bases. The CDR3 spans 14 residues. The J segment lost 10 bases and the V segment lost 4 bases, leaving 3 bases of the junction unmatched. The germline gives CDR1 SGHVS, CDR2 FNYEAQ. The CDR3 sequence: CASSSGLAGAEQFF. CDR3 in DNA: TGTGCCAGCAGCTCGGGACTAGCGGGGGCCGAGCAGTTCTTC.

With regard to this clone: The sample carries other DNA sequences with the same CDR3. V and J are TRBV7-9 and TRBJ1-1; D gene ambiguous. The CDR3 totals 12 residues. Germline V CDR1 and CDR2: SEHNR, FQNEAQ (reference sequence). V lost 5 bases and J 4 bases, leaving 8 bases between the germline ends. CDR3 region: CASSPRATEAFF. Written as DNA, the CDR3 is TGTGCCAGCAGCCCTCGCGCCACTGAAGCTTTCTTT. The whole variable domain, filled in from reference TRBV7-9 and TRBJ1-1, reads DTGVSQNPRHKITKRGQNVTFRCDPISEHNRLYWYRQTLGQGPEFLTYFQNEAQLEKSRLLSDRFSAERPKGSFSTLEIQRTEQGDSAMYLCASSPRATEAFFGQGTRLTVV.

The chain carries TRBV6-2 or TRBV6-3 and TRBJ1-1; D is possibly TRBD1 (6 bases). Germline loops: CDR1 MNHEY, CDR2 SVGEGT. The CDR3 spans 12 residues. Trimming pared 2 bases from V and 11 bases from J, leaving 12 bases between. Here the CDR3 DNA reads TGTGCCAGCAGTTACGAGAGGGGGACGGCTTTCTTT. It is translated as CASSYERGTAFF.

The CDR3 loop is CASSPVSYEQYF. For the CDR3, the DNA is TGTGCCAGCAGTCCTGTCTCCTACGAGCAGTACTTC. The V gene is TRBV28, the J gene TRBJ2-7; D remains unclear. With 5 bases removed from V and 0 bases from J, the gap between germline ends came to 5 bases. The germline gives CDR1 MDHEN, CDR2 SYDVKM. The CDR3 totals 12 residues.

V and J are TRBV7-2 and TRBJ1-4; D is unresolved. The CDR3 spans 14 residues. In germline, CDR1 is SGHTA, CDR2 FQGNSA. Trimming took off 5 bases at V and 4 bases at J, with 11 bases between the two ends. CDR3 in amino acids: CASSPDGRNEKLFF. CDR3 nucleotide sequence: TGTGCCAGCAGCCCCGATGGGCGTAATGAAAAACTGTTTTTT.

The CDR3 nucleotides are TGTGCCAGCAGCGCCTCTCCGGGACAGGCCCTAATAGGGGAGCTGTTTTTT. Amino acid sequence: CASSASPGQALIGELFF. The V and J genes are TRBV7-6 and TRBJ2-2; TRBD1 matches at 8 bases. This CDR3 is 17 amino acids long. The V gene's germline CDR1 is SGHVS and CDR2 FNYEAQ. Unmatched junction bases numbered 16, after V lost 5 bases and J lost 8 bases.

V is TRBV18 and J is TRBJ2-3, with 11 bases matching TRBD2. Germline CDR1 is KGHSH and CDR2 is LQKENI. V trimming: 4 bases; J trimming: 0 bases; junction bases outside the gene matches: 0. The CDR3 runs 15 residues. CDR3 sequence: CASSRTSGSTDTQYF. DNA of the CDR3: TGTGCCAGCTCACGGACTAGCGGGAGCACAGATACGCAGTATTTT.

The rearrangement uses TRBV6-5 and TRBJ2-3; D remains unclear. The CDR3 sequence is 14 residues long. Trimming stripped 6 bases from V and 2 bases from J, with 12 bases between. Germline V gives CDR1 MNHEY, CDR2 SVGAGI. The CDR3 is CASSYMLFTDTQYF. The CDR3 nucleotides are TGTGCCAGCAGCTATATGTTATTCACAGATACGCAGTATTTT.

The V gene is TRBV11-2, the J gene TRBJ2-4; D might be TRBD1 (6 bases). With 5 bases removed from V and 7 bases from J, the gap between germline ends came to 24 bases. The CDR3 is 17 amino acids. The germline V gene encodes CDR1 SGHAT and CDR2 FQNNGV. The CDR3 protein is CASSPWGRVVVGNIQYF. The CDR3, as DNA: TGTGCCAGCAGCCCCTGGGGGCGGGTGGTGGTCGGGAACATTCAGTACTTC.

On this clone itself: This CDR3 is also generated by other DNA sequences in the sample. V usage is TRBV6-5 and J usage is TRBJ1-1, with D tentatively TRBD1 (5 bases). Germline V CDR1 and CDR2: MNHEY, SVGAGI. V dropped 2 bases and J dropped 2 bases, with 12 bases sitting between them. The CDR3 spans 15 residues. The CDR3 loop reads CASSYGAGRNTEAFF. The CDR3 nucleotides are TGTGCCAGCAGTTACGGGGCGGGCCGAAACACTGAAGCTTTCTTT.

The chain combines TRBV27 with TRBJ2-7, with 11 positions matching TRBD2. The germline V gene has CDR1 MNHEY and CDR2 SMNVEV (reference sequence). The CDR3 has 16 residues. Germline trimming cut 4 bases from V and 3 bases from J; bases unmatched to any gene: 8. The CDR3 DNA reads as TGTGCCAGCAGTTCCCGGACTAGCGGGCTTAGCTACGAGCAGTACTTC. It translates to CASSSRTSGLSYEQYF.

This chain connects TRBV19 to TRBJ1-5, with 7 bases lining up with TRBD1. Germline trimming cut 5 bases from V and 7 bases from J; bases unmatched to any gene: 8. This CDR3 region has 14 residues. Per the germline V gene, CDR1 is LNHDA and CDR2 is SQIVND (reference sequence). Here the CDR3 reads CASSFQGGKQPQHF. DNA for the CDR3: TGTGCCAGTAGTTTCCAGGGGGGGAAGCAGCCCCAGCATTTT.

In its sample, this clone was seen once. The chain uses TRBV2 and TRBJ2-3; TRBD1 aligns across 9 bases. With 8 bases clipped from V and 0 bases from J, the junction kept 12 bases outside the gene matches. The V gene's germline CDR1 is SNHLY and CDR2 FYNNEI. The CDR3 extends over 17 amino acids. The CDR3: CASASGRDRDSTDTQYF. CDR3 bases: TGTGCCAGCGCGTCAGGACGGGACAGGGACAGCACAGATACGCAGTATTTT. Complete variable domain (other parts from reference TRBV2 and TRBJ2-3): EPEVTQTPSHQVTQMGQEVILRCVPISNHLYFYWYRQILGQKVEFLVSFYNNEISEKSEIFDDQFSVERPDGSNFTLKIRSTKLEDSAMYFCASASGRDRDSTDTQYFGPGTRLTVL.

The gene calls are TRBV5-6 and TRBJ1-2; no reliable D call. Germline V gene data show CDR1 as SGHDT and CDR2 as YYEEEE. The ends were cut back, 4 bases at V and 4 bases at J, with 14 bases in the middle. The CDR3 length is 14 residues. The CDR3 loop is CASSPWEAIYGYTF. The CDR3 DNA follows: TGTGCCAGCAGCCCCTGGGAGGCAATCTATGGCTACACCTTC.

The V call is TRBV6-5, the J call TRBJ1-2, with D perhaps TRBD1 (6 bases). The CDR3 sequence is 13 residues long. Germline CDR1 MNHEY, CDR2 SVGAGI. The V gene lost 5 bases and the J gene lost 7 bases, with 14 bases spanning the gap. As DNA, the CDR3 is TGTGCCAGCAGTCAGGGGCCGTCCGTTGGCTACACCTTC. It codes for CASSQGPSVGYTF.

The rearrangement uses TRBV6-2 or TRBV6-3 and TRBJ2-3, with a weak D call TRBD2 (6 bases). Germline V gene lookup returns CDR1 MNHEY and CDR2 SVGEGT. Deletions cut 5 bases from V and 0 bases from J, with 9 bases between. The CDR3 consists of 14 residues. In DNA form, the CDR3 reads TGTGCCAGCAGTGCTCGGGGGAGCACAGATACGCAGTATTTT. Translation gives CASSARGSTDTQYF.

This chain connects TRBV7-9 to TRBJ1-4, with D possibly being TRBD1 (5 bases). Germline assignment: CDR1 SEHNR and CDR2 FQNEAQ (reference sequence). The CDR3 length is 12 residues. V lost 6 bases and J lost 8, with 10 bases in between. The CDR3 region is CASRSDSEKLFF. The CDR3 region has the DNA TGTGCCAGCAGGTCCGACAGCGAAAAACTGTTTTTT.

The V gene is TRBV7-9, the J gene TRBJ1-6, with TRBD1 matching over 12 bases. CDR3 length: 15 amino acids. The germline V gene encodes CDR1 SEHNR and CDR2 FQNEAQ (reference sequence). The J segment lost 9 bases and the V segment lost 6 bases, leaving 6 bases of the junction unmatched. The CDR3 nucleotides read TGTGCCAGCAGAACCGGGACAGGGGGCCTTTCACCCCTCCACTTT. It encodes CASRTGTGGLSPLHF.

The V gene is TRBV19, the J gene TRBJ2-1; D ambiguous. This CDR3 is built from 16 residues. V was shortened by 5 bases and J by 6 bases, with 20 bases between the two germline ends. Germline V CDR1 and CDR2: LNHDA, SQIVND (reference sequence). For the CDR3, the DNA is TGTGCCAGTAGTCCCCAAGGGCAGCATAGAGGCAATGAGCAGTTCTTC. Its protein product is CASSPQGQHRGNEQFF.

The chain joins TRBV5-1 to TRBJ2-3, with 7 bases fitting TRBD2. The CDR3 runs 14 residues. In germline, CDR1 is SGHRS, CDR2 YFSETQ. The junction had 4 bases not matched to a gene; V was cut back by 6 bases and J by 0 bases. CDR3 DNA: TGCGCCAGCAACCCGGGGGGTAGCACAGATACGCAGTATTTT. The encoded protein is CASNPGGSTDTQYF.

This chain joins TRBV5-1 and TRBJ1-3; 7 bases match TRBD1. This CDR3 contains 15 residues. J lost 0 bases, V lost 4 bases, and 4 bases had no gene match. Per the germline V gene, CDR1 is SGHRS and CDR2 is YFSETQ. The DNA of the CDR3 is TGCGCCAGCAGCGTAACAGGGGACTCTGGAAACACCATATATTTT. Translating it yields CASSVTGDSGNTIYF.

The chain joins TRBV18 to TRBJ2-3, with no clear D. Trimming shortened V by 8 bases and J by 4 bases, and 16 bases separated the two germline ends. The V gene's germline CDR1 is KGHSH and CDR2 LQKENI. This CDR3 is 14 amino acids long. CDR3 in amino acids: CASTNTKSPDTQYF. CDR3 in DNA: TGTGCCAGCACAAACACGAAGAGTCCAGATACGCAGTATTTT.

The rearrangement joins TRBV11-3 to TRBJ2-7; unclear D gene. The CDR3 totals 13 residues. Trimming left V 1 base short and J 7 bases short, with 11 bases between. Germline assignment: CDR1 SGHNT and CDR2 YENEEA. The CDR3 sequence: CASSLGIVEEQYF. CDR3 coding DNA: TGTGCCAGCAGCTTAGGGATAGTAGAAGAGCAGTACTTC.

The CDR3 protein is CASSLGRNLVSIEKLFF. Here the CDR3 DNA reads TGTGCCAGCAGCTTGGGTCGGAACCTCGTTTCCATCGAAAAACTGTTTTTT. This chain connects TRBV5-8 to TRBJ1-4; no firm D call. Trimming shortened V by 0 bases and J by 8 bases, and 20 bases separated the two germline ends. The length of the CDR3 is 17 residues. Germline V lookup: CDR1 SGHTS, CDR2 YDEGEE.

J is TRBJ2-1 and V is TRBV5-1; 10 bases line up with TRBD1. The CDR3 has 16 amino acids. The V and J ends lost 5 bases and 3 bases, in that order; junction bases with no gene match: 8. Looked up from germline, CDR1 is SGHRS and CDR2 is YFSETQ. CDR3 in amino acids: CASSPGQGLVYNEQFF. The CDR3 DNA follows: TGCGCCAGCAGTCCGGGACAGGGGTTAGTCTACAATGAGCAGTTCTTC. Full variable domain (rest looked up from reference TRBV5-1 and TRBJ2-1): KAGVTQTPRYLIKTRGQQVTLSCSPISGHRSVSWYQQTPGQGLQFLFEYFSETQRNKGNFPGRFSGRQFSNSRSEMNVSTLELGDSALYLCASSPGQGLVYNEQFFGPGTRLTVL.

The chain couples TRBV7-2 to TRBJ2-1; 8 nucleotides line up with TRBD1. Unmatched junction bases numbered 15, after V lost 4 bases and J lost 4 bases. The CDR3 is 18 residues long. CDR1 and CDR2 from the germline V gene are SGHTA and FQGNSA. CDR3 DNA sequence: TGTGCCAGCAGCTCCCGGGACAGGCAGAGCCTCCAGTACAATGAGCAGTTCTTC. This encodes CASSSRDRQSLQYNEQFF.

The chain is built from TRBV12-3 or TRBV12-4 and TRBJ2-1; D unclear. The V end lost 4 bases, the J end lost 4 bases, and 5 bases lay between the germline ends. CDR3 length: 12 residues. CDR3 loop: CASSSEYNEQFF. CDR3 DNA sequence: TGTGCCAGCAGTTCCGAATACAATGAGCAGTTCTTC.

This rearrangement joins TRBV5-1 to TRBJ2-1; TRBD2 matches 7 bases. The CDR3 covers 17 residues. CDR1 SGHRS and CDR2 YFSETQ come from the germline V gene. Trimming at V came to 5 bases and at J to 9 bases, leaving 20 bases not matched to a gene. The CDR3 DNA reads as TGCGCCAGCAGTCCGGCAGGATTGGCGGGAGATCTCATTGAGCAGTTCTTC. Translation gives CASSPAGLAGDLIEQFF.

The CDR3 reads CASSPTANYGYTF. The CDR3 DNA follows: TGTGCCAGCAGCCCGACAGCTAACTATGGCTACACCTTC. The chain recombines TRBV12-3 or TRBV12-4 with TRBJ1-2, with D tentatively TRBD1 (5 bases). The germline V and J ends were trimmed by 6 bases and 0 bases, with 8 bases remaining between them. The CDR3 totals 13 residues.

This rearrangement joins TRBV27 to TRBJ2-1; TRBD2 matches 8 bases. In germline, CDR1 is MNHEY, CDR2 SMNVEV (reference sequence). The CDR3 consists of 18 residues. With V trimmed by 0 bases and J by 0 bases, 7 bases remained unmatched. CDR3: CASSLSSSGASSYNEQFF. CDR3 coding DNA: TGTGCCAGCAGTTTATCGAGTAGCGGGGCGAGCTCCTACAATGAGCAGTTCTTC.